This entry concerns a single T cell receptor beta chain. Antigen: not known. The data stem from a study of a mutant IDH1 vaccine in newly diagnosed glioma. Overall study: Those enrolled had earlier been treated with radiotherapy, temozolomide, or both, mostly both. Study-level results: Changes in top peripheral clonotypes did not appear linked to pseudoprogression. Vaccine-induced immune responses were detected in approximately 93% of patients.

V was clipped by 1 base and J by 2 bases, with 13 bases between them. CDR1 is SGHRS, CDR2 YFSETQ, per germline. This CDR3 contains 15 residues. Generated by immunoSEQ multiplex PCR, the TCRdb table keeps only in-frame clones and is missing some. The sample includes around 67,000 clones, about four fifths of them seen just once. As to time point: baseline, week 1 (first vaccination visit). Regarding treatment: pre-vaccination baseline after standard-of-care therapy. The TCR originated in a woman between 18 and 29 years old with glioma. Some clones in this sample may be carry-over from other donors' samples. The input for sequencing was peripheral blood mononuclear cells (PBMCs), taken from a glioma patient treated with radiotherapy, temozolomide or both. V usage is TRBV5-1 and J usage is TRBJ2-7; D is unresolved. CDR3 residues: CASSLLGSSPYEQYF. CDR3 coding DNA: TGCGCCAGCAGCTTGTTAGGCAGCTCCCCCTACGAGCAGTACTTC.